This T cell receptor beta chain was profiled in a study of T cell responses to AZD1222 COVID-19 vaccine. Study background: Second doses were pooled across both intervals (about 4 or about 12 weeks).

This clone came up a few times. The antigen is not known. Overall study findings and caveats: Reports say nearly half of spike-specific TCRs go after unmutated variant regions.

Only in-frame clones appear in the TCRdb table, and some are missing; sequencing was by immunoSEQ multiplex PCR. The table shows tens of thousands of clones, with roughly 84% occurring only once. The source was peripheral blood, collected on day 0 of AZD1222 vaccination. This sequence originates from an adult in good health.

The CDR3 protein is CASSEPRTRVYEQYF. Here the CDR3 DNA reads TGCGCCAGCAGTGAGCCGAGGACCAGGGTTTACGAGCAGTACTTC. The J gene is TRBJ2-7, the V gene TRBV10-1, with a weak D call TRBD1 (5 bases). The CDR3 consists of 15 residues. Germline V CDR1 and CDR2: WNHNN, SYGVQD (reference sequence). V lost 2 bases and J 4 bases, leaving 15 bases between the germline ends.